This note documents a single T cell receptor (beta chain) sequence. The CDR3 is 15 amino acids. The V segment lost 6 bases and the J segment 5 bases; nucleotides outside the gene matches: 9. Germline lookup yields CDR1 LNHDA and CDR2 SQIVND (reference sequence). The entry originates in a study of blood T cell repertoires in COVID-19. In the authors' workflow: Reference gene primer amplification gave nucleated cell count estimates. Assay: immunoSEQ multiplex PCR; the TCRdb copy retains only in-frame clones and omits some. V and J calls and clone size are as listed in that table; D and trimming were resolved from the DNA. Here the sample spans roughly 220,000 clones, over 60% being singletons.

Sequencing used peripheral blood. The sequence derives from a woman in her seventies with acute or convalescent COVID-19. The V gene is TRBV19, the J gene TRBJ2-3; TRBD1 agrees at 9 bases. The CDR3 nucleotides read TGTGCCAGTAGACCACCGGGACAGGGCGAAGATACGCAGTATTTT. Its translation is CASRPPGQGEDTQYF. Full variable domain (rest looked up from reference TRBV19 and TRBJ2-3): DGGITQSPKYLFRKEGQNVTLSCEQNLNHDAMYWYRQDPGQGLRLIYYSQIVNDFQKGDIAEGYSVSREKKESFPLTVTSAQKNPTAFYLCASRPPGQGEDTQYFGPGTRLTVL.